The 20 T cell receptor beta chains below were found in one sample sequenced in a study of T cell responses to AZD1222 COVID-19 vaccine. Data came from immunoSEQ multiplex PCR; TCRdb stores just in-frame clones and leaves some out. Seen here are over 130,000 clones, roughly 92% observed once, and the top ten hold roughly 10%. The sequences come from peripheral blood, collected 28 days after the second AZD1222 dose. The receptors derive from an adult who received the AZD1222 COVID-19 vaccine.

The gene calls are TRBV3-1 (or the pseudogene TRBV3-2) and TRBJ2-7; D gene ambiguous. V was pared by 1 base and J by 4 bases, with 5 bases between. In germline, CDR1 is LGHDT, CDR2 YNNKEL (reference sequence). The CDR3 spans 12 residues. CDR3 loop: CASSQGPYEQYF. In DNA, the CDR3 is TGTGCCAGCAGCCAAGGTCCATACGAGCAGTACTTC.

The chain combines TRBV6-7 with TRBJ1-3; D gene unclear. TRBV6-7 is filed as an ORF, its function uncertain. The CDR3 extends over 16 amino acids. V lost 0 bases, J lost 0 bases, and 9 bases lay in between. Here the CDR3 reads CASSYSDGNSGNTIYF. The DNA of the CDR3 is TGTGCCAGCAGTTACTCAGACGGAAACTCTGGAAACACCATATATTTT.

This chain uses TRBV6-5 with TRBJ2-1; 14 bases are shared with TRBD2. V dropped 6 bases and J dropped 9; count of bases not matched to a gene: 7. Germline-derived CDR1 and CDR2 are MNHEY and SVGAGI. This CDR3 region has 15 residues. The CDR3 DNA sequence: TGTGCCAGCAGAGAGGGACTAGCGGGGGAGGTTGAGCAGTTCTTC. Its protein product is CASREGLAGEVEQFF.

The chain employs TRBV29-1 and TRBJ2-1; TRBD2 matches at 12 bases. The CDR3 runs to 15 residues. Germline CDR1 reads SQVTM; CDR2 reads ANQGSEA. With V trimmed by 7 bases and J by 2 bases, 6 bases remained unmatched. The CDR3 here is CSARLAGDAYNEQFF. CDR3 coding DNA: TGCAGCGCCCGACTAGCGGGAGATGCCTACAATGAGCAGTTCTTC.

With regard to this clone: One end of the junction does not line up with germline, which may come from a read error. The chain is built from TRBV2 and TRBJ1-2; the D gene is possibly TRBD1 (5 bases). The CDR3 runs 14 residues. Per germline, CDR1 SNHLY and CDR2 FYNNEI. As DNA, the CDR3 is TGTGCCAGCAATGAAGGGACTGGTGGCTATGGCTACACCTTC. Its protein is CASNEGTGGYGYTF.

V and J are TRBV3-1 (or the pseudogene TRBV3-2) and TRBJ1-2; no clear D. The CDR3 runs to 13 residues. In germline, CDR1 is LGHDT, CDR2 YNNKEL (reference sequence). Trimming stripped 1 base from V and 2 bases from J, with 5 bases between. The CDR3 here is CASSQAQNYGYTF. DNA of the CDR3: TGTGCCAGCAGCCAAGCTCAGAACTATGGCTACACCTTC.

The chain links TRBV6-5 to TRBJ1-2; D unresolved. Trimming took off 10 bases at V and 9 bases at J, with 12 bases between the two ends. The CDR3 runs 10 residues. Germline V gene data show CDR1 as MNHEY and CDR2 as SVGAGI. The CDR3 sequence: CATRDRSYTF. The CDR3 DNA reads as TGTGCCACCCGGGATCGGAGCTACACCTTC.

The V and J genes are TRBV18 and TRBJ2-7, with 9 bases matching TRBD1. CDR3 length equals 15 residues. Germline CDR1 and CDR2: KGHSH and LQKENI. J gave up 3 bases and V 6 bases, and 9 bases lay outside the gene matches. The CDR3: CASSTGTGLNYEQYF. CDR3 nucleotides: TGTGCCAGCTCTACCGGGACAGGGCTAAACTACGAGCAGTACTTC.

The V and J genes are TRBV5-1 and TRBJ2-2; 7 positions agree with TRBD1. The CDR3 consists of 15 residues. From germline, CDR1 is SGHRS and CDR2 YFSETQ. V shed 4 bases and J 0 bases; nucleotides not matched to a gene: 3. This CDR3 is CASSIGTANTGELFF. DNA for the CDR3: TGCGCCAGCAGCATAGGGACAGCGAACACCGGGGAGCTGTTTTTT.

V is TRBV30 and J is TRBJ1-4; D perhaps matches TRBD1 (5 bases). CDR3 length: 12 amino acids. V was shortened by 0 bases and J by 7 bases, with 6 bases between the two germline ends. Looked up from germline, CDR1 is GTSNPN and CDR2 is SVGIG (reference sequence). The CDR3 is CAWSVGAEKLFF. DNA of the CDR3: TGTGCCTGGAGTGTAGGGGCTGAAAAACTGTTTTTT.

V is TRBV7-3 and J is TRBJ2-1, with TRBD2 matching 14 bases. Germline V CDR1 and CDR2: SGHTA, FQGTGA. The length of the CDR3 is 16 residues. J lost 6 bases, V lost 5 bases, and 6 bases had no gene match. CDR3 residues: CASSLPGLAGANEQFF. DNA of the CDR3: TGTGCCAGCAGCCTACCGGGACTAGCGGGGGCCAATGAGCAGTTCTTC.

The V gene is TRBV9, the J gene TRBJ1-4; D is ambiguous. CDR3 length: 14 amino acids. In germline, CDR1 is SGDLS, CDR2 YYNGEE. V was cut by 0 bases and J by 0 bases, with 3 bases left in between. In DNA, the CDR3 is TGTGCCAGCAGCGTAGGGGCAACTAATGAAAAACTGTTTTTT. It specifies CASSVGATNEKLFF.

The chain is built from TRBV18 and TRBJ2-3, with 8 bases fitting TRBD2. J was trimmed by 6 bases and V by 3 bases; bases with no gene match: 11. The germline V gene encodes CDR1 KGHSH and CDR2 LQKENI. CDR3 length: 16 amino acids. The CDR3 spells CASSPLRAGGPDTQYF. The CDR3 DNA sequence: TGTGCCAGCTCACCCCTCCGGGCGGGGGGCCCGGATACGCAGTATTTT.

V gene TRBV29-1 combines with J gene TRBJ1-6, with 11 bases aligning to TRBD1. Germline V gene data show CDR1 as SQVTM and CDR2 as ANQGSEA. The CDR3 spans 14 residues. J lost 6 bases, V lost 4 bases, and 2 bases had no gene match. DNA for the CDR3: TGCAGCGTTGGGACAGGGGGCATTAATTCACCCCTCCACTTT. It yields the protein CSVGTGGINSPLHF.

The V call is TRBV7-9, the J call TRBJ1-1; D unresolved. The ends were cut back, 3 bases at V and 2 bases at J, with 7 bases in the middle. The CDR3 runs to 13 residues. Germline V gene sequence: CDR1 SEHNR, CDR2 FQNEAQ (reference sequence). CDR3 loop: CASSFRENTEAFF. The CDR3 region has the DNA TGTGCCAGCAGCTTCCGAGAAAACACTGAAGCTTTCTTT.

V usage is TRBV11-1 and J usage is TRBJ1-1; TRBD1 aligns across 7 bases. This CDR3 region has 14 residues. J lost 4 bases, V lost 1 base, and 3 bases had no gene match. The V gene's germline CDR1 is SGHAT and CDR2 FQDESV (reference sequence). CDR3 sequence (DNA): TGTGCCAGCAGCTTAGGAGACAGGGCCACTGAAGCTTTCTTT. This codes for CASSLGDRATEAFF.

This clone was observed a single time. The chain has TRBV4-3 and TRBJ2-1; 9 bases agree with TRBD2. V was pared by 0 bases and J by 6 bases, with 6 bases of the junction left unmatched. Per the germline V gene, CDR1 is LGHNA and CDR2 is YSLEER. The CDR3 extends over 16 amino acids. The DNA of the CDR3 is TGCGCCAGCAGCCAAGAACCAGCGGGGGGCCTCAATGAGCAGTTCTTC. Translation gives CASSQEPAGGLNEQFF.

The chain recombines TRBV29-1 with TRBJ2-2; D is possibly TRBD1 (5 bases). The CDR3 sequence is 13 residues long. CDR1 and CDR2 from the germline V gene are SQVTM and ANQGSEA. Trimming left V 3 bases short and J 8 bases short, with 13 bases between. CDR3 DNA sequence: TGCAGCGTTGATCGGCAGGGAAGTGGGGAGCTGTTTTTT. Translation: CSVDRQGSGELFF.

This sequence joins TRBV19 and TRBJ1-2; 8 nucleotides agree with TRBD1. This CDR3 is 16 amino acids long. CDR1 and CDR2 from the germline V gene are LNHDA and SQIVND (reference sequence). The trim removed 6 bases at V and 4 bases at J, leaving 13 bases unmatched. Here the CDR3 DNA reads TGTGCCAGTAGCGATGGGACAGGCCGCCTGACCTATGGCTACACCTTC. Encoded protein: CASSDGTGRLTYGYTF.

The J gene is TRBJ1-2, the V gene TRBV15; 7 bases line up with TRBD1. Per germline, CDR1 LNHNV and CDR2 YYDKDF (reference sequence). The J segment lost 1 base and the V segment lost 3 bases, leaving 14 bases of the junction unmatched. The CDR3 is 18 residues long. The CDR3 sequence is CATSSGRIGTVINYGYTF. The CDR3 region has the DNA TGTGCCACCAGCAGTGGGCGAATCGGGACAGTCATTAACTATGGCTACACCTTC.